Presented here are 25 T cell receptor beta chains from one specimen sequenced in a study of T cells in Graves' hyperthyroidism and ophthalmopathy (dated by TCRdb to about 2019). Library prep was done by multiplex PCR. The sequencing machine was an Illumina HiSeq 2000. The TCR beta CDR3 regions were amplified from the RNA transcripts. A first-round RT-PCR of the TCR CDR3 used the HTBI primer set with the Qiagen OneStep RT-PCR kit. In TCRdb, the public reads were trimmed at Q25 with fastp and aligned with MiXCR, with productive beta chains retained. For every CDR3 protein sequence, its rows merge into one entry that carries the most common genes and DNA. For this sample there are about 570,000 distinct CDR3 sequences; around 15% appear just once. Of the sample, 11% to 15% is held by the ten largest clones. The sample was blood. These receptors were collected from a woman in her 40s with Graves' hyperthyroidism.

The chain carries TRBV9 and TRBJ1-3; 7 positions match TRBD1. This CDR3 has 15 residues. With V trimmed by 3 bases and J by 3 bases, 6 bases remained unmatched. Germline V lookup: CDR1 SGDLS, CDR2 YYNGEE. The CDR3 loop is CASSETDRDGNTIYF. As DNA, the CDR3 is TGTGCCAGCAGCGAGACAGACAGGGATGGAAACACCATATATTTT.

In its sample, this clonotype was seen many times. The rearrangement uses TRBV11-2 and TRBJ1-2; TRBD1 might be the D (5 bases). V was shortened by 0 bases and J by 1 base, with 9 bases between the two germline ends. Germline CDR1 SGHAT, CDR2 FQNNGV. This CDR3 is 15 amino acids long. CDR3: CASSLDGTVNYGYTF. In DNA form, the CDR3 reads TGTGCCAGCAGCTTAGATGGGACTGTTAACTATGGCTACACCTTC.

The chain carries TRBV4-1 and TRBJ2-1; D perhaps matches TRBD2 (5 bases). The CDR3 sequence is 15 residues long. V was shortened by 0 bases and J by 4 bases, with 10 bases between the two germline ends. The germline V gene has CDR1 MGHRA and CDR2 YSYEKL. This CDR3 reads CASSQEAGPYNEQFF. DNA of the CDR3: TGCGCCAGCAGCCAAGAGGCGGGCCCATACAATGAGCAGTTCTTC.

The table lists this clonotype with many counts. The genes are TRBV20-1 and TRBJ1-4; TRBD1 is a possible D gene (6 bases). Trimming shortened V by 5 bases and J by 11 bases, and 21 bases separated the two germline ends. The CDR3 is made up of 14 amino acids. Germline CDR1 reads DFQATT; CDR2 reads SNEGSKA (reference sequence). The CDR3 bases are TGCAGTGCTCCATGGGGGGCCCCAATTCAGAAACTGTTTTTT. This encodes CSAPWGAPIQKLFF.

The chain links TRBV6-1 to TRBJ2-1, with 9 bases lining up with TRBD1. V gave up 5 bases and J gave up 8 bases; unmatched junction bases: 19. This CDR3 contains 18 residues. Germline-derived CDR1 and CDR2 are MNHNS and SASEGT. CDR3 region: CASSPDDRGKRVVDEQFF. The CDR3 region has the DNA TGTGCCAGCAGTCCCGACGACAGGGGGAAAAGGGTTGTTGATGAGCAGTTCTTC.

This clonotype occurred a few times. This chain uses TRBV30 with TRBJ2-5; tentatively, D is TRBD2 (6 bases). Trimming removed 0 bases at V and 3 bases at J, with 8 bases between. CDR1 is GTSNPN and CDR2 is SVGIG in the germline V gene (reference sequence). This CDR3 contains 13 residues. The CDR3, as DNA: TGTGCCTGGAGTGTATCGGGGGAAGAGACCCAGTACTTC. Translated, it gives CAWSVSGEETQYF.

There are many counts of this clonotype. The DNA for the CDR3 is TGTGCCAGCAGTTTAGGTGCTAGCGGGCATGGGAATGAGCAGTTCTTC. It is translated as CASSLGASGHGNEQFF. J is TRBJ2-1 and V is TRBV12-3 or TRBV12-4; TRBD2 matches at 8 bases. With 1 base clipped from V and 7 bases from J, the junction kept 9 bases outside the gene matches. The CDR3 sequence is 16 residues long.

This clonotype came up many times. The chain links TRBV12-3 or TRBV12-4 to TRBJ2-1, with 8 bases fitting TRBD2. The CDR3 is 16 residues long. V dropped 7 bases and J dropped 8; count of bases not matched to a gene: 16. DNA of the CDR3: TGTGCCAGCACCTTCGCGACTAGCGCGGGAGGATATGAGCAGTTCTTC. Translation gives CASTFATSAGGYEQFF.

V and J are TRBV29-1 and TRBJ2-1; 13 bases map to TRBD2. This CDR3 has 15 amino acids. Trimming took 4 bases from V and 4 from J; bases not matched to a gene: 4. Germline CDR1 reads SQVTM; CDR2 reads ANQGSEA. CDR3 nucleotide sequence: TGCAGCGTTGGGGGACTAGCGGGGCTATACAATGAGCAGTTCTTC. Translation gives CSVGGLAGLYNEQFF.

This clonotype was found many times. CDR3 amino acids: CASSRLLDSQILDTGELFF. DNA of the CDR3: TGTGCCAGCAGTCGCTTATTGGACAGCCAAATTTTGGACACCGGGGAGCTGTTTTTT. This chain links TRBV27 with TRBJ2-2, with D possibly being TRBD1 (6 bases). Germline CDR1 MNHEY, CDR2 SMNVEV (reference sequence). The CDR3 runs to 19 residues. Trimming left V 5 bases short and J 3 bases short, with 25 bases between.

This clonotype was picked up many times. V is TRBV2 and J is TRBJ1-1, with D possibly TRBD1 on 6 matching bases. From germline, CDR1 is SNHLY and CDR2 FYNNEI. The CDR3 totals 14 residues. With 0 bases removed from V and 2 bases from J, the gap between germline ends came to 7 bases. CDR3 loop: CASSEARGNTEAFF. The CDR3 coding sequence is TGTGCCAGCAGTGAAGCCAGGGGCAACACTGAAGCTTTCTTT.

The chain has TRBV19 and TRBJ1-2, with D unresolved. Trimming shortened V by 10 bases and J by 0 bases, and 21 bases separated the two germline ends. The CDR3 consists of 16 residues. CDR1 is LNHDA and CDR2 is SQIVND in the germline V gene (reference sequence). The CDR3 nucleotides are TGTGCCACCACCCATGAGACTACCCTAGCTAACTATGGCTACACCTTC. Translation gives CATTHETTLANYGYTF.

Many counts were recorded for this clonotype. The CDR3 DNA sequence: TGTGCCACCAGTGGGGAGACAGGGGACACTGAAGCTTTCTTT. It yields the protein CATSGETGDTEAFF. This chain connects TRBV24-1 to TRBJ1-1, with TRBD1 identical over 8 bases. The germline CDR1 and CDR2 sequences are KGHDR and SFDVKD. The trim removed 5 bases at V and 3 bases at J, leaving 4 bases unmatched. The CDR3 sequence is 14 residues long.

This clonotype appeared many times. The chain couples TRBV30 to TRBJ2-1; D is possibly TRBD1 (7 bases). V was clipped by 5 bases and J by 0 bases, with 11 bases between them. Per the germline V gene, CDR1 is GTSNPN and CDR2 is SVGIG (reference sequence). The CDR3 loop spans 14 amino acids. The CDR3 sequence is CAWGTAGSYNEQFF. The CDR3 bases are TGTGCCTGGGGGACAGCGGGCTCCTACAATGAGCAGTTCTTC.

This clonotype has just a few counts. A much larger clonotype is one base distant, so this may be a read error. J is TRBJ2-1 and V is TRBV11-2, with D hard to call. Germline V gene sequence: CDR1 SGHAT, CDR2 FQNNGV. V was cut by 0 bases and J by 6 bases, with 6 bases left in between. This CDR3 is built from 13 residues. This chain's CDR3 is CASSLDRFNEQFF. In DNA form, the CDR3 reads TGTGCCAGCAGCTTAGATCGTTTCAATGAGCAGTTCTTC.

Ten or more counts support this clonotype. CDR3 protein: CASSLFQGYNEQFF. CDR3 coding DNA: TGTGCCAGCAGTTTATTCCAGGGTTACAATGAGCAGTTCTTC. The rearrangement links TRBV28 to TRBJ2-1, with D perhaps TRBD1 (5 bases). The germline V and J ends were trimmed by 1 base and 4 bases, with 8 bases remaining between them. CDR1 MDHEN and CDR2 SYDVKM come from the germline V gene. The CDR3 is 14 residues long.

This clonotype occurred a few times. CDR3 DNA sequence: TGCAGTGCGGACGGGACTAGCGGGGCAGTGGGGTGCAATGAGCAGTTCTTC. This codes for CSADGTSGAVGCNEQFF. This sequence joins TRBV20-1 and TRBJ2-1; TRBD2 agrees at 13 bases. Germline V CDR1 and CDR2: DFQATT, SNEGSKA (reference sequence). The V segment lost 6 bases and the J segment 6 bases; nucleotides outside the gene matches: 14. This CDR3 is 17 amino acids long.

This clonotype has ten or more counts. The chain carries TRBV28 and TRBJ2-1; D not resolved. CDR1 and CDR2 (germline): MDHEN, SYDVKM. Trimming removed 3 bases at V and 0 bases at J, with 18 bases between. The CDR3 is 18 amino acids. The CDR3 spells CASSLPEASGYSYNEQFF. The CDR3 DNA sequence: TGTGCCAGCAGTTTGCCCGAGGCTAGTGGATACTCCTACAATGAGCAGTTCTTC.

CDR3 in amino acids: CASSESFWTGQRHSNQPQHF. DNA for the CDR3: TGCGCCAGCAGTGAGTCTTTCTGGACAGGTCAAAGGCATAGCAATCAGCCCCAGCATTTT. The J gene is TRBJ1-5, the V gene TRBV10-1; 7 positions match TRBD1. Germline CDR1 is WNHNN and CDR2 is SYGVQD (reference sequence). The CDR3 covers 20 residues. The V gene end was trimmed by 0 bases and the J gene end by 0 bases; junction bases not matched to a gene: 14.

This clonotype was picked up many times. The chain links TRBV5-1 to TRBJ2-3; D is unclear. Germline assignment: CDR1 SGHRS and CDR2 YFSETQ. V was cut by 5 bases and J by 3 bases, with 7 bases left in between. The CDR3 runs to 12 residues. CDR3 residues: CASRVQTDTQYF. The CDR3 DNA sequence: TGCGCCAGCAGGGTCCAGACAGATACGCAGTATTTT.

This clonotype was counted at least ten times. This chain connects TRBV11-2 to TRBJ1-1; no clear D gene. The V gene lost 2 bases and the J gene lost 0 bases, with 10 bases spanning the gap. This CDR3 is 15 amino acids long. CDR1 is SGHAT and CDR2 is FQNNGV in the germline V gene. The CDR3 loop is CASSLLGWVNTEAFF. The CDR3 DNA reads as TGTGCCAGCAGCTTATTGGGGTGGGTGAACACTGAAGCTTTCTTT. The full variable domain, completed using reference TRBV11-2 and TRBJ1-1, is EAGVAQSPRYKIIEKRQSVAFWCNPISGHATLYWYQQILGQGPKLLIQFQNNGVVDDSQLPKDRFSAERLKGVDSTLKIQPAKLEDSAVYLCASSLLGWVNTEAFFGQGTRLTVV.

This clonotype was observed at least ten times. The DNA for the CDR3 is TGTGCCAGCAGTCCAGCCACCTATGGCTACACCTTC. Protein sequence: CASSPATYGYTF. V gene TRBV12-3 or TRBV12-4 combines with J gene TRBJ1-2; D is unresolved. CDR3 size: 12 residues. V lost 5 bases and J 4 bases, leaving 8 bases between the germline ends.

This clonotype was observed at least ten times. The V gene is TRBV11-1, the J gene TRBJ1-1; D is undetermined. The germline V and J ends were trimmed by 0 bases and 1 base, with 6 bases remaining between them. Germline V lookup: CDR1 SGHAT, CDR2 FQDESV (reference sequence). This CDR3 region has 14 residues. CDR3 sequence reads: CASSLAPQNTEAFF. The CDR3 region has the DNA TGTGCCAGCAGCTTAGCACCTCAGAACACTGAAGCTTTCTTT. Variable domain in full (rest from reference TRBV11-1 and TRBJ1-1): EAEVAQSPRYKITEKSQAVAFWCDPISGHATLYWYRQILGQGPELLVQFQDESVVDDSQLPKDRFSAERLKGVDSTLKIQPAELGDSAMYLCASSLAPQNTEAFFGQGTRLTVV.

The chain recombines TRBV6-2 or TRBV6-3 with TRBJ2-7; a weak D match, TRBD2 (6 bases). Germline V CDR1 and CDR2: MNHEY, SVGEGT. This CDR3 comprises 15 residues. V was cut by 5 bases and J by 0 bases, with 14 bases left in between. As DNA, the CDR3 is TGTGCCAGCAGTCAGGTCTGGGGGGACTCCTACGAGCAGTACTTC. Residues: CASSQVWGDSYEQYF.

This clonotype was observed at least ten times. The gene calls are TRBV18 and TRBJ2-1, with D possibly TRBD2 on 6 matching bases. Germline CDR1 KGHSH, CDR2 LQKENI. Between the trimmed V and J ends, which lost 2 bases and 3 bases, there was a span of 14 bases. The CDR3 totals 16 residues. Written as DNA, the CDR3 is TGTGCCAGCTCACCAGCATTGATGGGGGGCTACAATGAGCAGTTCTTC. Translated: CASSPALMGGYNEQFF.